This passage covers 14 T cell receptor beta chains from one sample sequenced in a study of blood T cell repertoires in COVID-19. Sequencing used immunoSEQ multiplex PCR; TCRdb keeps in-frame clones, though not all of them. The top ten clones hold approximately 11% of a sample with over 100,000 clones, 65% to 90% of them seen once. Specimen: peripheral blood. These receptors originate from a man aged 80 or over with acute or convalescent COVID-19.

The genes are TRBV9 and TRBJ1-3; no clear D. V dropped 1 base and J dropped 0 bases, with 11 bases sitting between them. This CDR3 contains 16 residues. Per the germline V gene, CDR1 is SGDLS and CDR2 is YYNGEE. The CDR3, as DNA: TGTGCCAGCAGCGTATATTCCCGGGACTCTGGAAACACCATATATTTT. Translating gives CASSVYSRDSGNTIYF.

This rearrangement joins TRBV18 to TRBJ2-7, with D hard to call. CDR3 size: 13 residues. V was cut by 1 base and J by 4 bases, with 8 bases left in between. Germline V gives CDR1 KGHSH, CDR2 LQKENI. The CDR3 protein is CASSPLQDYEQYF. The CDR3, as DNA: TGTGCCAGCTCACCACTTCAGGATTACGAGCAGTACTTC.

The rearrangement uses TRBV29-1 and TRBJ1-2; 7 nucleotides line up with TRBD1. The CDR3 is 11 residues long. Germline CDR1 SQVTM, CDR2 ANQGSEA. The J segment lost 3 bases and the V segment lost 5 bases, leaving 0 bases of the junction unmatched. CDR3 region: CSVTGDYGYTF. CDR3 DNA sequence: TGCAGCGTTACAGGGGACTATGGCTACACCTTC.

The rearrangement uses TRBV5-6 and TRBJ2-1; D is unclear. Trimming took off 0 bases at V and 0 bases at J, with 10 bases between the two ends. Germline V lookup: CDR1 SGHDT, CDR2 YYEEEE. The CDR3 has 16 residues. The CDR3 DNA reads TGTGCCAGCAGCTTGGATTGGCTTAACTCCTACAATGAGCAGTTCTTC. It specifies CASSLDWLNSYNEQFF.

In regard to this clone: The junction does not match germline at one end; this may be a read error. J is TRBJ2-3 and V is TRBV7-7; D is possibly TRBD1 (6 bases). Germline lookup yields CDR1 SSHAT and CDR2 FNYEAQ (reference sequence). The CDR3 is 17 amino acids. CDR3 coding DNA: TGTGCTAGCAGCTTAGGTGGCGGCAGGGGTATAGCAGATACGCAGTATTTT. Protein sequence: CASSLGGGRGIADTQYF.

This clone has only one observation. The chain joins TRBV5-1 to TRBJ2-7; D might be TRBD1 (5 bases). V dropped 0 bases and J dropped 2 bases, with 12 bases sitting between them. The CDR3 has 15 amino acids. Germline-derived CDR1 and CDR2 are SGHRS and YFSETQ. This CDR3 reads CASSLEGPGTYEQYF. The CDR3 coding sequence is TGCGCCAGCAGCTTGGAGGGGCCTGGTACCTACGAGCAGTACTTC. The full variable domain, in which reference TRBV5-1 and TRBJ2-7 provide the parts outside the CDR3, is KAGVTQTPRYLIKTRGQQVTLSCSPISGHRSVSWYQQTPGQGLQFLFEYFSETQRNKGNFPGRFSGRQFSNSRSEMNVSTLELGDSALYLCASSLEGPGTYEQYFGPGTRLTVT.

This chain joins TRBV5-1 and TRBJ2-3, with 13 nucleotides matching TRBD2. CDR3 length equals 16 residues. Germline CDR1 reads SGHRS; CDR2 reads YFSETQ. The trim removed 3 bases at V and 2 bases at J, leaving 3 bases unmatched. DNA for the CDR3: TGCGCCAGCAGCTACGGGACTAGCGGGGCCACAGATACGCAGTATTTT. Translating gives CASSYGTSGATDTQYF.

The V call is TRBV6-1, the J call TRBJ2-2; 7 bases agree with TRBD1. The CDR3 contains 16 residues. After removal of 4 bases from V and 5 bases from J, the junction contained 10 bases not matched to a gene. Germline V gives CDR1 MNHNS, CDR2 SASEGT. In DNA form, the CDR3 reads TGTGCCAGCAGTGCAAACGGACAGGCTGGGACCGGGGAGCTGTTTTTT. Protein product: CASSANGQAGTGELFF.

The CDR3 spells CSASTGADYNSPLHF. DNA for the CDR3: TGCAGCGCCAGTACAGGGGCCGACTATAATTCACCCCTCCACTTT. This chain joins TRBV29-1 and TRBJ1-6; 7 bases match TRBD1. CDR3 length: 15 residues. Germline CDR1 SQVTM, CDR2 ANQGSEA. V lost 7 bases to trimming and J lost 3 bases; unmatched junction nucleotides: 9.

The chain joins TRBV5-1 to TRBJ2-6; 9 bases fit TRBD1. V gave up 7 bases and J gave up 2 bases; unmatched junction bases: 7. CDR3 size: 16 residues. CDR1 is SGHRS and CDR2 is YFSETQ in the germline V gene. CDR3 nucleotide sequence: TGCGCCAGCGCTGTTGGGGACAGGGCTGGGGCCAACGTCCTGACTTTC. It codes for CASAVGDRAGANVLTF.

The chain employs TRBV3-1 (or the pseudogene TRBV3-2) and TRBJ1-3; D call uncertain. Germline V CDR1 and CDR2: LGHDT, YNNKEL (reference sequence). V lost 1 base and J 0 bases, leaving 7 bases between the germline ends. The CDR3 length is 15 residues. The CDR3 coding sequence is TGTGCCAGCAGCCAAGGCGGCAGCTCTGGAAACACCATATATTTT. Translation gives CASSQGGSSGNTIYF.

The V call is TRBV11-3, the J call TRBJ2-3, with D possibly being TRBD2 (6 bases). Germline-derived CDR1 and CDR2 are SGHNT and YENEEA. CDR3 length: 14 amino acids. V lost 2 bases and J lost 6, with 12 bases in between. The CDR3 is CASSLFSGADTQYF. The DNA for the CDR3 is TGTGCCAGCAGCTTATTTAGCGGCGCGGATACGCAGTATTTT.

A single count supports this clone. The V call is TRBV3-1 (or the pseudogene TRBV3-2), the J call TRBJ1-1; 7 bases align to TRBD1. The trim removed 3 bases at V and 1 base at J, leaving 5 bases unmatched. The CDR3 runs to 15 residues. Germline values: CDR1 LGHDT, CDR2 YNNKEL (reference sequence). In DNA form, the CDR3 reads TGTGCCAGCAGCCAGAGCGGACAGGAGAACACTGAAGCTTTCTTT. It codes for CASSQSGQENTEAFF.

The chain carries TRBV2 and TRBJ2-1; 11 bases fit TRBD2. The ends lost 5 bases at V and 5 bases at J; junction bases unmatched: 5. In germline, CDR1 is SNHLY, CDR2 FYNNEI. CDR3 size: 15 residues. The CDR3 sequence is CASSLLAGADNEQFF. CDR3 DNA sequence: TGTGCCAGCAGTCTACTAGCGGGGGCCGACAATGAGCAGTTCTTC.